This TCR beta chain emerged from a study of cytomegalovirus exposure and HLA in healthy donors. General study points: Presence/absence comparisons presumed near-even sequencing depth among donors. Most of the TCR beta V segments (in an earlier analysis) were productive either about 87% or about 30% of the time.

About this clone: Its antigen is currently unknown.

PCR primers comprised 60 Vbeta and 13 Jbeta primers. Assay: immunoSEQ multiplex PCR; the TCRdb copy retains only in-frame clones and omits some. The sample holds over 150,000 clones, roughly 80% seen once. The CDR3 extends over 13 amino acids. Between the trimmed V and J ends, which lost 5 bases and 4 bases, there was a span of 9 bases. CDR1 and CDR2 from the germline V gene are SNHLY and FYNNEI. The sequence was collected from a man younger than 35 in good health and CMV-seropositive. J is TRBJ1-3 and V is TRBV2, with unresolved D. Specimen: PBMCs. CDR3 DNA: TGTGCCAGCAGTAGCGCGACGGGAAACACCATATATTTT. Protein sequence: CASSSATGNTIYF.